This T cell receptor (beta chain) is from a study of CD8 T cells in Susac syndrome. Germline CDR1 SGHTA, CDR2 FQGNSA. Losses at the gene ends were 2 bases for V and 6 bases for J; bases not matched to a gene: 3. CDR3 length: 15 amino acids. Reverse transcription of 0.5 to 1 ug RNA used random hexamers. From the immunoSEQ multiplex PCR reads, TCRdb called clonotypes with MiXCR, one entry per CDR3 protein. The sample records some 180,000 distinct CDR3 sequences, approximately 93% being singletons. The sample taken for sequencing was CD4+ T cells from PBMCs. The rearrangement joins TRBV7-2 to TRBJ2-1, with 11 bases aligning to TRBD2. The sequence derives from a human donor in good health. CDR3 coding DNA: TGTGCCAGCAGCTTAATTAGCGGGGGGGTCAATGAGCAGTTCTTC. Its protein product is CASSLISGGVNEQFF.